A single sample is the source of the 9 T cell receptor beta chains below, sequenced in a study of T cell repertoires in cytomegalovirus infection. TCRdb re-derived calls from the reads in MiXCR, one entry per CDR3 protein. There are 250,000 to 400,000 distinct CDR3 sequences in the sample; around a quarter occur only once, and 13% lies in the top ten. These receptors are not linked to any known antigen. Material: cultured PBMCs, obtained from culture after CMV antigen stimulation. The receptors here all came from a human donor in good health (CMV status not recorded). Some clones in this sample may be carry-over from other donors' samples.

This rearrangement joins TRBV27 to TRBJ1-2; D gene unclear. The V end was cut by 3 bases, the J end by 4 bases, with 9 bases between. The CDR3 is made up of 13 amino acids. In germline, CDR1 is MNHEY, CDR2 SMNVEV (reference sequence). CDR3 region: CASSFSGVYGYTF. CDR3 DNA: TGTGCCAGCAGTTTTTCCGGAGTCTATGGCTACACCTTC.

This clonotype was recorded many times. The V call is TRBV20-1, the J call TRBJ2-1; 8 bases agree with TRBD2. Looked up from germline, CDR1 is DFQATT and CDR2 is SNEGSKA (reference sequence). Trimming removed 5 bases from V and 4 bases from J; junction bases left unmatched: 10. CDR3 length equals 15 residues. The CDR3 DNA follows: TGCAGTGCTCTCCTGTTGGCGGGAGGATACAATGAGCAGTTCTTC. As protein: CSALLLAGGYNEQFF.

As DNA, the CDR3 is TGTGCCAGCAGCAGGTCGGGGAGCAACACTGAAGCTTTCTTT. Its translation is CASSRSGSNTEAFF. The chain recombines TRBV7-6 with TRBJ1-1, with D uncertain. The CDR3 loop spans 14 amino acids. V was pared by 5 bases and J by 2 bases, with 12 bases between. Germline V gene data show CDR1 as SGHVS and CDR2 as FNYEAQ.

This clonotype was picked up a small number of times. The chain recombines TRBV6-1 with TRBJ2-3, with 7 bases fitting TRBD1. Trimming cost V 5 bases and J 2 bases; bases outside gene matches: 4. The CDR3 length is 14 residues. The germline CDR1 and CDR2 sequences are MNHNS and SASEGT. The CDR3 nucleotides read TGTGCCAGCAGTCCGGGACAGCACACAGATACGCAGTATTTT. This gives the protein CASSPGQHTDTQYF.

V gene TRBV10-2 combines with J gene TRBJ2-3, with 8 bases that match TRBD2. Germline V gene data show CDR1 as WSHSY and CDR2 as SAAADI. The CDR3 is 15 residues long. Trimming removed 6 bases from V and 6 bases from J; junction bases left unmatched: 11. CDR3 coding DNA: TGCGCCAGCAGCCCCTCCCGGGAGGGCCTGGATACGCAGTATTTT. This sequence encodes CASSPSREGLDTQYF.

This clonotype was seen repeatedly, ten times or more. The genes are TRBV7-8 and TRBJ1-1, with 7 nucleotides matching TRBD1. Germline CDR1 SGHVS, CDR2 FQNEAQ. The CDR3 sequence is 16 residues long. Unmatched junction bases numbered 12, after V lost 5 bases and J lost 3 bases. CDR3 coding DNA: TGTGCCAGCAGCATTAGACAGGGCGCCGCGGACACTGAAGCTTTCTTT. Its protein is CASSIRQGAADTEAFF.

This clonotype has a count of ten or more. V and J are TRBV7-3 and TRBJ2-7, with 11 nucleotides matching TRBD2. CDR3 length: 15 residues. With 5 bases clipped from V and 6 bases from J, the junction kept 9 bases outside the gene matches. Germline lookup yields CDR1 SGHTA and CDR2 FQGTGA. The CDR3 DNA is TGTGCCAGCAGCCTATTAGCGGGAGGGACGGGCGAGCAGTACTTC. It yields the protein CASSLLAGGTGEQYF.

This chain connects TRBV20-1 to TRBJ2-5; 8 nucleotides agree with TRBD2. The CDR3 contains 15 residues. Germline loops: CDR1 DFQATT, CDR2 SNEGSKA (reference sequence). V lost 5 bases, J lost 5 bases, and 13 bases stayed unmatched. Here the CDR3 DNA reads TGCAGTGCTCCCCTAGGACTAGCCGCGGGGGAGACCCAGTACTTC. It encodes CSAPLGLAAGETQYF.

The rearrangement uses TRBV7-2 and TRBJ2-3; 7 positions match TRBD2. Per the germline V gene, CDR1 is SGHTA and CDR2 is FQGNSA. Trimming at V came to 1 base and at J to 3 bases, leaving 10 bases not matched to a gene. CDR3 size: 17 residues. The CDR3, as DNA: TGTGCCAGCAGCTTAGAGGGCGGGGGAGGGAGGACAGATACGCAGTATTTT. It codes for CASSLEGGGGRTDTQYF. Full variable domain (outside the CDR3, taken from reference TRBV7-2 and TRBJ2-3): GAGVSQSPSNKVTEKGKDVELRCDPISGHTALYWYRQSLGQGLEFLIYFQGNSAPDKSGLPSDRFSAERTGGSVSTLTIQRTQQEDSAVYLCASSLEGGGGRTDTQYFGPGTRLTVL.